A single sample is the source of the 6 T cell receptor beta chains below, sequenced in a study of long-term antiretroviral therapy in people with HIV. The run of the v3.0 immunoSEQ assay was at survey level. The repertoire was sequenced with immunoSEQ multiplex PCR; TCRdb's copy has only in-frame clones and lacks some. The sample has around 28,000 clones, roughly 88% seen once. Sequencing used unsorted PBMCs, obtained 2.7 to 2.9 years after starting antiretroviral therapy. Receptors originate from a man in his thirties or forties with HIV.

The rearrangement joins TRBV28 to TRBJ2-2; D ambiguous. CDR3 length: 12 residues. Trimming removed 6 bases at V and 5 bases at J, with 7 bases between. Germline V gene data show CDR1 as MDHEN and CDR2 as SYDVKM. The CDR3 here is CASRRETGELFF. The CDR3 region has the DNA TGTGCCAGCAGGCGAGAGACCGGGGAGCTGTTTTTT.

The V gene is TRBV2, the J gene TRBJ2-7, with no clear D. Germline V gene sequence: CDR1 SNHLY, CDR2 FYNNEI. The CDR3 sequence is 13 residues long. The ends were cut back, 5 bases at V and 3 bases at J, with 11 bases in the middle. The CDR3 DNA reads TGTGCCAGCAGTATCGACCGAAACTACGAGCAGTACTTC. As protein: CASSIDRNYEQYF.

V gene TRBV7-2 combines with J gene TRBJ1-6; D ambiguous. Trimming removed 3 bases from V and 4 bases from J, with 10 bases in between. The germline V gene has CDR1 SGHTA and CDR2 FQGNSA. The CDR3 extends over 15 amino acids. The CDR3 region has the DNA TGTGCCAGCAGCTTTGGGCTGGGATATAATTCACCCCTCCACTTT. Its protein product is CASSFGLGYNSPLHF.

The chain carries TRBV28 and TRBJ1-1; D perhaps matches TRBD1 (5 bases). Between the trimmed V and J ends, which lost 8 bases and 7 bases, there was a span of 23 bases. The length of the CDR3 is 15 residues. The germline CDR1 and CDR2 sequences are MDHEN and SYDVKM. This CDR3 reads CASPPAGAPVGEAFF. CDR3 nucleotide sequence: TGTGCCAGCCCTCCCGCCGGGGCCCCAGTAGGTGAAGCTTTCTTT.

The chain joins TRBV4-1 to TRBJ2-7; D possibly corresponds to TRBD1 (6 bases). The V gene's germline CDR1 is MGHRA and CDR2 YSYEKL. This CDR3 has 18 amino acids. Trimming shortened V by 1 base and J by 1 base, and 20 bases separated the two germline ends. The CDR3 bases are TGCGCCAGCAGCCAAGGCCCTTACAGGGCCCTCTCTTCCTACGAGCAGTACTTC. The encoded protein is CASSQGPYRALSSYEQYF.

The chain links TRBV4-2 to TRBJ2-2, with TRBD2 matching 11 bases. J was trimmed by 4 bases and V by 1 base; bases with no gene match: 8. The CDR3 is 18 amino acids. Germline V lookup: CDR1 LGHNA, CDR2 YNFKEQ. CDR3 protein: CASSQVQVAGGSTGELFF. The CDR3 DNA reads TGTGCCAGCAGCCAAGTACAGGTAGCGGGGGGGAGCACCGGGGAGCTGTTTTTT.